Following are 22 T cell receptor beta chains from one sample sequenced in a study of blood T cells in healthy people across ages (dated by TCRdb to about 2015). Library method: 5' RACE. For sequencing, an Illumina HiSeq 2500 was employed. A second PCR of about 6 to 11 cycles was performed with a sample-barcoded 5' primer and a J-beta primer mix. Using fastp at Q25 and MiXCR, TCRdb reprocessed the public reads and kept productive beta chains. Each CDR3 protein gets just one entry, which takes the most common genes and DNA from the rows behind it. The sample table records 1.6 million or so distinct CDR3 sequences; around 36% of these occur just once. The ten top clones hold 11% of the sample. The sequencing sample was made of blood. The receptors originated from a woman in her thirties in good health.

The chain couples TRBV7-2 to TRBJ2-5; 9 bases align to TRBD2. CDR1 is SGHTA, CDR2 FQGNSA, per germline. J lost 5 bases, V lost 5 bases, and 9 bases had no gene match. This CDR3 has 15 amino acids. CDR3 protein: CASSLQRGDWETQYF. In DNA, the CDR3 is TGTGCCAGCAGCCTACAGCGGGGGGACTGGGAGACCCAGTACTTC.

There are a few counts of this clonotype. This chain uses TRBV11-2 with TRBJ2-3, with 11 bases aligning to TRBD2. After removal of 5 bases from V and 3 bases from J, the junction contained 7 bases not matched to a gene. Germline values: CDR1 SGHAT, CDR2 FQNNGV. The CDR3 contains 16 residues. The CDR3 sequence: CASSRTSGGATDTQYF. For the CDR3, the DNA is TGTGCCAGCAGCCGTACTAGCGGGGGAGCTACAGATACGCAGTATTTT. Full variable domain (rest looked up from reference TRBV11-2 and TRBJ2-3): EAGVAQSPRYKIIEKRQSVAFWCNPISGHATLYWYQQILGQGPKLLIQFQNNGVVDDSQLPKDRFSAERLKGVDSTLKIQPAKLEDSAVYLCASSRTSGGATDTQYFGPGTRLTVL.

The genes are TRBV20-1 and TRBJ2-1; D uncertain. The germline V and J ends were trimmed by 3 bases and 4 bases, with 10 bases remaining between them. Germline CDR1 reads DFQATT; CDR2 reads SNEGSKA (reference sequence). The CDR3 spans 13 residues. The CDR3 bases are TGCAGTGCTAGGCTCAGCAAATACAATGAGCAGTTCTTC. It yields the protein CSARLSKYNEQFF.

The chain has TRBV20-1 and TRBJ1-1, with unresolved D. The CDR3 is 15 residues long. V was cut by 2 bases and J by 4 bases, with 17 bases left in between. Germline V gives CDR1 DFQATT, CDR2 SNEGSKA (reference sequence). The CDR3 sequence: CSARPLLGWGTEAFF. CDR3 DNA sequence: TGCAGTGCTAGACCCCTCTTAGGGTGGGGCACTGAAGCTTTCTTT.

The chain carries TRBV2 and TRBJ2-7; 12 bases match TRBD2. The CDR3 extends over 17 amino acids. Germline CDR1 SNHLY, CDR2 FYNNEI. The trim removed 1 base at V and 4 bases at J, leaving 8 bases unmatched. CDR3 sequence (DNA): TGTGCCAGCAGTGAAGACGACGGACTAGCGGGGAAGTACGAGCAGTACTTC. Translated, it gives CASSEDDGLAGKYEQYF.

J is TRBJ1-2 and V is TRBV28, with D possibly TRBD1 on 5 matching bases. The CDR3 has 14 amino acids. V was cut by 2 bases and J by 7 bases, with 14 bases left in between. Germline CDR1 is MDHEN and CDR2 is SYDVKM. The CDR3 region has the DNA TGTGCCAGCAGTTTAGGAGGGACGTCCGCTGGCTACACCTTC. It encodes CASSLGGTSAGYTF.

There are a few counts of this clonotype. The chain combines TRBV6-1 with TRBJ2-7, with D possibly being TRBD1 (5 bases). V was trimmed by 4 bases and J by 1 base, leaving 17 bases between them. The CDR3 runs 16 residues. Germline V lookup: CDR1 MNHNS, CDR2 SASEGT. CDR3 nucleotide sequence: TGTGCCAGCAGTGGAACAACAAAACAGGTTTCCTACGAGCAGTACTTC. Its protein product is CASSGTTKQVSYEQYF.

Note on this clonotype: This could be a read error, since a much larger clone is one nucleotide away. CDR3 DNA sequence: TGTGCCAGCAGCTTAGAGCCGGGACGTATGGGCCGCTACACCTTC. Translation gives CASSLEPGRMGRYTF. V and J are TRBV11-2 and TRBJ1-2, with TRBD1 as a possible D gene (5 bases). V was cut by 0 bases and J by 9 bases, with 17 bases left in between. The germline V gene encodes CDR1 SGHAT and CDR2 FQNNGV. The CDR3 length is 15 residues.

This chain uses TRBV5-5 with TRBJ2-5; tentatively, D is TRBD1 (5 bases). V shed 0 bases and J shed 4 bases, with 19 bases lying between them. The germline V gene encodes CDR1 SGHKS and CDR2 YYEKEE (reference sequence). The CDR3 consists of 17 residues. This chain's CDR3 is CASSLAAFSQGRETQYF. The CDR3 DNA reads TGTGCCAGCAGCTTGGCCGCGTTTAGTCAGGGTCGAGAGACCCAGTACTTC.

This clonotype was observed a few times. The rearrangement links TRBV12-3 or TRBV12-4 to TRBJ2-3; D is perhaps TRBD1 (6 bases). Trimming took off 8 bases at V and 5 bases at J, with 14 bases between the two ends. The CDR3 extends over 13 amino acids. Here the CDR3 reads CASSQGMGDTQYF. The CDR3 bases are TGTGCCAGCTCACAGGGTATGGGAGATACGCAGTATTTT.

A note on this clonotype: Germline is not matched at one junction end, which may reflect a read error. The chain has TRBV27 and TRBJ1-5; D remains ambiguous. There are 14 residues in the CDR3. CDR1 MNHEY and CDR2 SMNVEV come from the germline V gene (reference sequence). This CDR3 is CAGSFVAGNQPQHF. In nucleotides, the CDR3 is TGTGCCGGCAGTTTTGTAGCGGGCAATCAGCCCCAGCATTTT.

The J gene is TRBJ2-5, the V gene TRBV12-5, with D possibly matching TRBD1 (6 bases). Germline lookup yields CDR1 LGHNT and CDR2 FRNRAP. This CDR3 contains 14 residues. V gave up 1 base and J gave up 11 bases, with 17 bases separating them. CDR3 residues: CASGLGGPHAEQYF. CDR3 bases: TGTGCTAGTGGTTTGGGGGGGCCCCACGCTGAGCAGTACTTC.

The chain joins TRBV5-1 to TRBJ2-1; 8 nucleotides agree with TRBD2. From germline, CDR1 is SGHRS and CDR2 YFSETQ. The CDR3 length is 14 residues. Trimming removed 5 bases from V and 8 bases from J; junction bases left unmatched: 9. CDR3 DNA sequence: TGCGCCAGCAGTCCGGGGGGGGGCTCTCATGAGCAGTTCTTC. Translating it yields CASSPGGGSHEQFF.

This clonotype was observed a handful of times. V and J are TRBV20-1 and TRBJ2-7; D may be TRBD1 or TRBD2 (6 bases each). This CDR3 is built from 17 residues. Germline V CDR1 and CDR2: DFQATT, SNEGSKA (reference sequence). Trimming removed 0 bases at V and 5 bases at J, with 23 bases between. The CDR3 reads CSARDRSGGTTIHEQYF. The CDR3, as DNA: TGCAGTGCTAGAGACCGGTCCGGCGGGACAACTATTCACGAGCAGTACTTC.

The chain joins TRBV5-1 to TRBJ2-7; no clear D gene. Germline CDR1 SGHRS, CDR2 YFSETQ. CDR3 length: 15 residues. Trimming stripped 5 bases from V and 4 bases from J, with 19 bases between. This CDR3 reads CASRGGTDGRYEQYF. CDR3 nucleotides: TGCGCCAGCAGGGGTGGAACGGACGGACGTTACGAGCAGTACTTC.

CDR3 in amino acids: CASSQSGSGELFF. Written as DNA, the CDR3 is TGTGCCAGCAGCCAATCGGGGAGTGGGGAGCTGTTTTTT. The chain couples TRBV3-1 to TRBJ2-2; D is perhaps TRBD2 (5 bases). Germline CDR1 LGHDT, CDR2 YNNKEL (reference sequence). This CDR3 spans 13 amino acids. Trimming left V 2 bases short and J 8 bases short, with 9 bases between.

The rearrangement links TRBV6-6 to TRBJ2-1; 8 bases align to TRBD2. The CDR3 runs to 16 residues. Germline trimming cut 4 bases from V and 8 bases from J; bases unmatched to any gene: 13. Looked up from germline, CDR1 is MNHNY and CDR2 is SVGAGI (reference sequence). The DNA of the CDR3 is TGTGCCAGCAGTTTTCCGCGAGCGGGGGTTAGGGATGAGCAGTTCTTC. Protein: CASSFPRAGVRDEQFF.

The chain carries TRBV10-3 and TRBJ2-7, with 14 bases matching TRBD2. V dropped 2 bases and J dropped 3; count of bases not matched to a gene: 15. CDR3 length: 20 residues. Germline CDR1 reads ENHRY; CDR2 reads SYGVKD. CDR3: CAISEVPPGTSGSIHYEQYF. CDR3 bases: TGTGCCATCAGTGAGGTACCCCCAGGGACTAGCGGGAGTATCCACTACGAGCAGTACTTC.

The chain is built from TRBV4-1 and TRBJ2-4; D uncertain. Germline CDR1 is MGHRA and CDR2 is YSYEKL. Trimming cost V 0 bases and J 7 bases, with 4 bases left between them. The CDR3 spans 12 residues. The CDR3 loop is CASSQDMNIQYF. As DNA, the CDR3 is TGCGCCAGCAGCCAAGATATGAACATTCAGTACTTC.

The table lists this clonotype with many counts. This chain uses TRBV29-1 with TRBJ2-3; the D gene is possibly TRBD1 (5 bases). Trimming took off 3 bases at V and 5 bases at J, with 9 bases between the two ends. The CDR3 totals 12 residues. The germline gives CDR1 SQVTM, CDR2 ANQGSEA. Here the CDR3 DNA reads TGCAGCGTTGACCCAGGGCAAGATACGCAGTATTTT. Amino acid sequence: CSVDPGQDTQYF.

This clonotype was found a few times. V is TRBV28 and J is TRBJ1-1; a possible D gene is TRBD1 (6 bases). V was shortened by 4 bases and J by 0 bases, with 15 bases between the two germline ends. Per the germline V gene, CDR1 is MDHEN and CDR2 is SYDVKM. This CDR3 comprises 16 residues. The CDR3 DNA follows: TGTGCCAGCAGTTCACTCGACAGGAACATGAACACTGAAGCTTTCTTT. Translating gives CASSSLDRNMNTEAFF. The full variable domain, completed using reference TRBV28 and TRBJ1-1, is DVKVTQSSRYLVKRTGEKVFLECVQDMDHENMFWYRQDPGLGLRLIYFSYDVKMKEKGDIPEGYSVSREKKERFSLILESASTNQTSMYLCASSSLDRNMNTEAFFGQGTRLTVV.

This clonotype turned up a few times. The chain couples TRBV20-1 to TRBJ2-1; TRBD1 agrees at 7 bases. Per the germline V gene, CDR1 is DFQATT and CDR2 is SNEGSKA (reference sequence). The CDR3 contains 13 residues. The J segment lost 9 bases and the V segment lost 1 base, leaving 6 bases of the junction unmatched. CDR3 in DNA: TGCAGTGCTAGAGCGGTAGGGGGCTCTGAGCAGTTCTTC. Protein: CSARAVGGSEQFF.